This T cell receptor beta chain was sequenced for a study of blood T cell repertoires in COVID-19. As for the study in general: Sites in the United States, Italy and Spain provided acute and convalescent COVID-19 samples. From T cells, B-cell-depleted T cells, or PBMCs came the material, which was cDNA or gDNA.

The CDR3 is 15 amino acids. Germline assignment: CDR1 SGHAT and CDR2 FQNNGV. V was clipped by 2 bases and J by 5 bases, with 12 bases between them. Methods used by the authors: Reference gene primer amplification gave nucleated cell count estimates. Sequenced by immunoSEQ multiplex PCR; TCRdb stores in-frame clones only, minus some. The D gene and trimming were derived from the DNA, and the V and J assignments and clone size from that table. This repertoire shows about 170,000 clones, around 85% found once; its top ten account for roughly 1.1%. This receptor was taken from a man aged 60-69 years who had recovered from COVID-19. The chain couples TRBV11-2 to TRBJ1-4, with D unclear. The sample was peripheral blood. The CDR3 region has the DNA TGTGCCAGCAGCTTACACGAGGGTTGGAATGAAAAACTGTTTTTT. As protein: CASSLHEGWNEKLFF.